A selection of T cell receptor beta chains follows, all from one sample in a study of blood T cell repertoires in COVID-19. Here immunoSEQ multiplex PCR was the method, and the copy in TCRdb shows in-frame clones only, minus some. The sample lists some 130,000 clones, roughly 85% occurring once. The sample consisted of peripheral blood. These receptors all come from a man between 60 and 75 years old with acute or convalescent COVID-19. CDR3s include the opening cysteine and the closing phenylalanine or tryptophan. The order of the fields is J gene, clone size, D gene, V gene, CDR3 DNA, CDR3 protein. A D gene is named only where the DNA matches it firmly. The size entry is marked missing in some rows and otherwise reads once, few, many or a size class.

TRBJ2-1 | - | TRBD1 | TRBV18 | TGTGCCAGCTCACCCAAGACAGGGGGTAAAGACAATGAGCAGTTCTTC | CASSPKTGGKDNEQFF
TRBJ1-2 | - | TRBD1 | TRBV4-2 | TGTGCCAGCAGCCAAGATTCGGGGACAGACTATGGCTACACCTTC | CASSQDSGTDYGYTF
TRBJ2-2 | few | TRBD2 | TRBV27 | TGTGCCAGCAGTTCCAGCGGGAGCTACACCGGGGAGCTGTTTTTT | CASSSSGSYTGELFF
TRBJ2-7 | few | TRBD2 | TRBV30 | TGTGCCTGGAGTAGCGGGAGCTCCTACGAGCAGTACTTC | CAWSSGSSYEQYF
TRBJ2-2 | - | TRBD1 | TRBV28 | TGTGCCAGCAGGGGACAGGAAAACACCGGGGAGCTGTTTTTT | CASRGQENTGELFF
TRBJ1-6 | few | - | TRBV3-1/TRBV3-2 | TGTGCCAGCAGCCACGATCTTGAGGGTTCACCCCTCCACTTT | CASSHDLEGSPLHF
TRBJ2-7 | - | - | TRBV6-6 | TGTGCCAGCAGTTCCCCGGCCTCGAGGTACGAGCAGTACTTC | CASSSPASRYEQYF
TRBJ2-5 | - | TRBD2 | TRBV19 | TGTGCCAGTAGTGGGACTAGCGGGACCCGAGAGACCCAGTACTTC | CASSGTSGTRETQYF
TRBJ2-7 | - | - | TRBV7-2 | TGTGCCAGCAGCCTGACGCAGGGGTCCTACGAGCAGTACTTC | CASSLTQGSYEQYF
TRBJ2-2 | - | TRBD2 | TRBV4-1 | TGCGCCAGCAGCCAAGATGGGACTATCCGGGAGCTGTTTTTT | CASSQDGTIRELFF
TRBJ2-7 | - | - | TRBV19 | TGTGCCAGTAGTATAGGAACGGGAGAAGCCTACGAGCAGTACTTC | CASSIGTGEAYEQYF
TRBJ1-1 | - | - | TRBV3-1/TRBV3-2 | TGTGCCAGCAGCCATCGTCAGACAGGCGGCGTCGAAGCTTTCTTT | CASSHRQTGGVEAFF
TRBJ1-1 | - | - | TRBV5-1 | TGCGCCAGCAGCGGGGGACAAGCGATCACTGAAGCTTTCTTT | CASSGGQAITEAFF
TRBJ2-1 | - | TRBD1 | TRBV6-2/TRBV6-3 | TGTGCCAGCAGTTCCGACAGGGGCGGCGAGCAGTTCTTC | CASSSDRGGEQFF
TRBJ1-2 | - | - | TRBV28 | TGTGCCAGCAGTTCTCGCTATGGCTACACCTTC | CASSSRYGYTF
TRBJ2-1 | - | TRBD2 | TRBV7-9 | TGTGCCAGCAGGCCCGGGACTAGCGGGTGGAATGAGCAGTTCTTC | CASRPGTSGWNEQFF
TRBJ1-3 | - | - | TRBV5-6 | TGTGCCAGCAGCTTGAGGCAGGGCTCTGGAAACACCATATATTTT | CASSLRQGSGNTIYF
TRBJ2-1 | - | TRBD2 | TRBV11-1 | TGTGCCAGCAGCTATAGCGGGATCTTCTACAATGAGCAGTTCTTC | CASSYSGIFYNEQFF
TRBJ2-5 | few | - | TRBV6-5 | TGTGCCAGCAGTTACTCGAGCCGCGAGCGCCAGTACTTC | CASSYSSRERQYF
TRBJ2-5 | - | TRBD2 | TRBV6-2/TRBV6-3 | TGTGCCAGCAGTCCCCCGGGACTAGCGGTAAGAGAGACCCAGTACTTC | CASSPPGLAVRETQYF
TRBJ1-6 | - | - | TRBV12-3/TRBV12-4 | TGTGCCAGCAGTTCCGAGTCCAATTCACCCCTCCACTTT | CASSSESNSPLHF
TRBJ2-1 | - | - | TRBV19 | TGTGCCAGTAGTATAGTAGGGAGGAATGAGCAGTTCTTC | CASSIVGRNEQFF
TRBJ1-2 | - | - | TRBV30 | TGTGCCTGGAGTTTACAAGGGCCAGGGGGCTACACCTTC | CAWSLQGPGGYTF
TRBJ1-5 | - | TRBD1 | TRBV4-2 | TGTGCCAGCAGCCAGGGCACAGGGGTCGGGCAGCCCCAGCATTTT | CASSQGTGVGQPQHF
TRBJ2-2 | - | - | TRBV7-8 | TGTGCCAGCAGCTTAACACAGGGAATCGATACCGGGGAGCTGTTTTTT | CASSLTQGIDTGELFF
TRBJ2-7 | - | TRBD1 | TRBV3-1/TRBV3-2 | TGTGCCAGCAGCCAGAGACAGGGATTATCCCACGAGCAGTACTTC | CASSQRQGLSHEQYF
TRBJ1-5 | - | - | TRBV4-3 | TGCGCCAGCAGCCACGGTGGAGGCGCTCAGCCCCAGCATTTT | CASSHGGGAQPQHF
TRBJ2-7 | - | TRBD2 | TRBV9 | TGTGCCAGCAGCGTAGGAACTAGCGGGAGCTACGAGCAGTACTTC | CASSVGTSGSYEQYF
TRBJ1-4 | - | - | TRBV30 | TGTGCCTGGTGCAGGGCAGGCGGCGAAAAACTGTTTTTT | CAWCRAGGEKLFF
TRBJ2-7 | few | TRBD1 | TRBV2 | TGTGCCAGCAGGGCCAGGACAGGGTGGTACGAGCAGTACTTC | CASRARTGWYEQYF
TRBJ1-2 | many | - | TRBV24-1 | TGTGCCACCAGCAGGGATGACTATGGCTACACCTTC | CATSRDDYGYTF
TRBJ2-5 | - | TRBD1 | TRBV5-1 | TGCGCCAGCAGCCCGGGACAGGCGGTTTCGTTAAAAGAGACCCAGTACTTC | CASSPGQAVSLKETQYF
TRBJ1-6 | many | - | TRBV12-3/TRBV12-4 | TGTGCCAGCACTATGGGACTTCTACCCCTCCACTTT | CASTMGLLPLHF